This T cell receptor (beta chain) was identified in a study of CD8 T cells in Susac syndrome. The wider study: When blood was drawn, patients with Susac syndrome were on intravenous immunoglobulin alone, on corticosteroids, or therapy-naive. Study conclusions and caveats: CD8+ clonal expansion in Susac was maximal in TEMRA cells and in active patients.

Concerning this clonotype: Its antigen is undetermined.

RNA was extracted with the RNeasy kit, and a quantity of about 0.45 to 1 ug was reverse transcribed using random hexamers. With immunoSEQ multiplex PCR, TCR beta CDR3 was amplified across 54 Vbeta and 13 Jbeta. MiXCR was run by TCRdb on the immunoSEQ multiplex PCR reads, yielding one entry per CDR3 protein. Among under 95,000 distinct CDR3 sequences listed, around 95% were seen once. Sequencing was done on a sample of CD8+ T cells from PBMCs. The receptor was derived from a human donor with Susac syndrome.

The CDR3 here is CASSGQGHTEAFF. The CDR3 region has the DNA TGTGCCAGCAGCGGTCAGGGACACACTGAAGCTTTCTTT. J is TRBJ1-1 and V is TRBV9; TRBD1 is a possible D gene (5 bases). CDR3 length: 13 residues. Trimming removed 3 bases from V and 3 bases from J, with 9 bases in between. The germline V gene encodes CDR1 SGDLS and CDR2 YYNGEE.